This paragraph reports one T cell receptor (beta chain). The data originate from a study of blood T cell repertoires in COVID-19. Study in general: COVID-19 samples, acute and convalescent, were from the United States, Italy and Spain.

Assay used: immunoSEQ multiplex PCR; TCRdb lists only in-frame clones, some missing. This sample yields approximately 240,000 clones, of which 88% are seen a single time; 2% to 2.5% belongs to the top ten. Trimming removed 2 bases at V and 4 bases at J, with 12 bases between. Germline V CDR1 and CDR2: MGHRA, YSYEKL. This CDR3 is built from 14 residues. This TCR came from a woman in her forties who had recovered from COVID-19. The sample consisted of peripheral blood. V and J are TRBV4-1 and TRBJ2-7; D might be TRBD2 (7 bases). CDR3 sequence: CASSQRGGDYEQYF. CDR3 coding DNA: TGCGCCAGCAGCCAAAGGGGGGGAGATTACGAGCAGTACTTC.